Listed below are T cell receptor beta chains from one sample, sequenced in a study of T-cell memory formation after mild COVID-19. TCRdb called the 5' RACE reads again in MiXCR, with one record for every CDR3 protein. Of approximately 210,000 distinct CDR3 sequences in the sample, about 11% were seen once. Sequencing was carried out using PBMCs or a T cell subset sorted from them (not recorded which). The receptors come from a man younger than 35 who had mild COVID-19 (a few samples of this study predate the infection). Cell type and time point are not known. Both conserved end residues are part of each CDR3. A D gene is named only where the DNA matches it firmly. Clone size is shown for a subset of rows, as once, few, many or a class of expanded clone.

v_call	clone_size	j_call	d_call	cdr3_aa	cdr3_nt
TRBV3-1	-	TRBJ1-1	TRBD1	CASSQDGTDRNTEAFF	TGTGCCAGCAGCCAAGATGGGACAGACCGGAACACTGAAGCTTTCTTT
TRBV19	few	TRBJ2-5	-	CASNPSGLAQETQYF	TGTGCCAGTAATCCATCTGGGCTAGCACAAGAGACCCAGTACTTC
TRBV24-1	many	TRBJ2-1	-	CATSDTRVGNEQFF	TGTGCCACCAGTGATACCAGGGTTGGGAATGAGCAGTTCTTC
TRBV7-2	few	TRBJ1-2	-	CASSLASQYGYTF	TGTGCCAGCAGCTTAGCTTCACAGTATGGCTACACCTTC
TRBV7-2	few	TRBJ2-7	TRBD1	CASSPGQALGEQYF	TGTGCCAGCAGCCCCGGACAGGCCCTGGGCGAGCAGTACTTC
TRBV27	-	TRBJ1-1	-	CASCGFMNTEAFF	TGTGCCAGCTGTGGCTTCATGAACACTGAAGCTTTCTTT
TRBV5-4	few	TRBJ2-7	-	CASSLEPGIVYEQYF	TGTGCCAGCAGCTTGGAACCAGGGATCGTCTACGAGCAGTACTTC
TRBV7-6	few	TRBJ2-7	-	CASSFGRDYEQYF	TGTGCCAGCAGCTTCGGCCGGGACTACGAGCAGTACTTC
TRBV5-1	many	TRBJ2-3	TRBD1	CASSFGQGTDTQYF	TGCGCCAGCAGCTTCGGACAGGGCACAGATACGCAGTATTTT
TRBV6-2/TRBV6-3	many	TRBJ2-1	-	CASSYSAGPLVNEQFF	TGTGCCAGCAGTTACTCTGCGGGCCCCCTGGTCAATGAGCAGTTCTTC
TRBV10-3	-	TRBJ2-3	-	CASGHSTDTQYF	TGTGCCAGCGGGCATAGCACAGATACGCAGTATTTT
TRBV10-1	many	TRBJ2-5	TRBD2	CASSSGGPAGETQYF	TGCGCCAGCAGTAGCGGGGGGCCCGCCGGGGAGACCCAGTACTTC
TRBV12-5	-	TRBJ2-7	-	CASGLGGGHEQYF	TGTGCTAGTGGTTTGGGAGGGGGACACGAGCAGTACTTC
TRBV7-3	-	TRBJ2-3	-	CASSYHTSPDTQYF	TGTGCCAGCAGCTACCACACTAGCCCAGATACGCAGTATTTT